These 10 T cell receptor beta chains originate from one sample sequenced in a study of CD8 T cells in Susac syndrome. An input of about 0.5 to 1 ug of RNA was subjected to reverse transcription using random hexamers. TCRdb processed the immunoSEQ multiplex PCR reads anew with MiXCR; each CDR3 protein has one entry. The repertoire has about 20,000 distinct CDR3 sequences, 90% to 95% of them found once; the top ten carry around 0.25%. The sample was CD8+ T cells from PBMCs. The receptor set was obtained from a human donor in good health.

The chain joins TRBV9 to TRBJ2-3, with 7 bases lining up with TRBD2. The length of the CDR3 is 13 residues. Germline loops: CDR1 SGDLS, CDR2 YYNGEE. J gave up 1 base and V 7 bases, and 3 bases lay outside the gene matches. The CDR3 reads CASGGERTDTQYF. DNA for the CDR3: TGTGCCAGCGGGGGGGAACGCACAGATACGCAGTATTTT.

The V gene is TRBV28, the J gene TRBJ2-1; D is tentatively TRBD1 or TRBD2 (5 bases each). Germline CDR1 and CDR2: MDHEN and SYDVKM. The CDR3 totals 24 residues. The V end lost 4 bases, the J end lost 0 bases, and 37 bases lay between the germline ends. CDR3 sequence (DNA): TGTGCCAGCAGTTCTATTGGGGGTATAAGAGCCGTCGGGCATCACCTCCACTCCTACAATGAGCAGTTCTTC. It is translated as CASSSIGGIRAVGHHLHSYNEQFF.

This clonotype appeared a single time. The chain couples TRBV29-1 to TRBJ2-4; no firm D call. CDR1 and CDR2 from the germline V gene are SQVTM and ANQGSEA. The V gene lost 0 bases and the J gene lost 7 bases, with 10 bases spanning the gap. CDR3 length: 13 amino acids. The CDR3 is CSVEEGVGNIQYF. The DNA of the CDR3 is TGCAGCGTTGAAGAGGGTGTCGGGAACATTCAGTACTTC. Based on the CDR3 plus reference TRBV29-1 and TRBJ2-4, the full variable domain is SAVISQKPSRDICQRGTSLTIQCQVDSQVTMMFWYRQQPGQSLTLIATANQGSEATYESGFVIDKFPISRPNLTFSTLTVSNMSPEDSSIYLCSVEEGVGNIQYFGAGTRLSVL.

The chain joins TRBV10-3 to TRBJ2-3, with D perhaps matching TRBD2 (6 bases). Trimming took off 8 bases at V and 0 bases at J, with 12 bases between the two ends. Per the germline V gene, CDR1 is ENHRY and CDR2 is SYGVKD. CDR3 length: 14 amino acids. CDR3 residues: CAIDSGTSTDTQYF. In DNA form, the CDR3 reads TGTGCCATCGATTCTGGGACTAGCACAGATACGCAGTATTTT.

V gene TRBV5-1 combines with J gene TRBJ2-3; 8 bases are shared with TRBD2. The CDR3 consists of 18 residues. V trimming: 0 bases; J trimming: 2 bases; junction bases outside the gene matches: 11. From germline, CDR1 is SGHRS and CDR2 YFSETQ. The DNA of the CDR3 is TGCGCCAGCAGCTTGGCCGAGGTCCCGGGGGGGCACACAGATACGCAGTATTTT. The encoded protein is CASSLAEVPGGHTDTQYF.

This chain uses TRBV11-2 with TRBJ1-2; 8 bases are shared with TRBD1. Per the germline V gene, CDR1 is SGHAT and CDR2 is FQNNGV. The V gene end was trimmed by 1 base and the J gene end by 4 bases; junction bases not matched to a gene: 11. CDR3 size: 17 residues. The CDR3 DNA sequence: TGTGCCAGCAGCTTAGTGATGTCGGGACAGGCCCTCTATGGCTACACCTTC. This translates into CASSLVMSGQALYGYTF. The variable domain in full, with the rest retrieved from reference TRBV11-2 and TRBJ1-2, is EAGVAQSPRYKIIEKRQSVAFWCNPISGHATLYWYQQILGQGPKLLIQFQNNGVVDDSQLPKDRFSAERLKGVDSTLKIQPAKLEDSAVYLCASSLVMSGQALYGYTFGSGTRLTVV.

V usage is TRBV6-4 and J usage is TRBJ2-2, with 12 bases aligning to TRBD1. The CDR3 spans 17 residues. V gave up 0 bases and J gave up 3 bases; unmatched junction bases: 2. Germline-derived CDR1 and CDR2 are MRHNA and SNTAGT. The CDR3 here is CASSDSGDRGHTGELFF. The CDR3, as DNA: TGTGCCAGCAGTGACTCGGGGGACAGGGGGCACACCGGGGAGCTGTTTTTT.

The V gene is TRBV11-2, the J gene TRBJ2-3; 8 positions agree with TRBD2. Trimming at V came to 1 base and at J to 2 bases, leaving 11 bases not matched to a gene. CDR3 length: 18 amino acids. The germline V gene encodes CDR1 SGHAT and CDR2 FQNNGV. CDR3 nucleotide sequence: TGTGCCAGCAGCTTAGGCCTAGCGGGCCCCGCAACCACAGATACGCAGTATTTT. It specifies CASSLGLAGPATTDTQYF.

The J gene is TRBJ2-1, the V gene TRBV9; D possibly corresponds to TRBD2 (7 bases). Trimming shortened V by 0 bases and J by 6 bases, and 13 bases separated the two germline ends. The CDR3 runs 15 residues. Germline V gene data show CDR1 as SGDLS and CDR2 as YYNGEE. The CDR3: CASSVGGGLPNEQFF. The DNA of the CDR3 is TGTGCCAGCAGCGTAGGCGGGGGCCTTCCCAATGAGCAGTTCTTC.

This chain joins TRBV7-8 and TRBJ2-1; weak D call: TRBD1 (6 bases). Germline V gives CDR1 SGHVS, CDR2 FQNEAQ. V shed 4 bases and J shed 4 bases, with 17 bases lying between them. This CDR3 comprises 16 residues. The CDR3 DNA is TGTGCCAGCAGCTACCGGGACACGGGTCTTTACAATGAGCAGTTCTTC. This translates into CASSYRDTGLYNEQFF. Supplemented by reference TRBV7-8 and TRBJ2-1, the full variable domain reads GAGVSQSPRYKVAKRGQDVALRCDPISGHVSLFWYQQALGQGPEFLTYFQNEAQLDKSGLPSDRFFAERPEGSVSTLKIQRTQQEDSAVYLCASSYRDTGLYNEQFFGPGTRLTVL.